The next 15 T cell receptor beta chains were all read from a single sample in a study of blood T cell repertoires in COVID-19. Clones were read by immunoSEQ multiplex PCR, and TCRdb kept only the in-frame ones, dropping some. Of about 120,000 clones in the sample, approximately 82% were seen once. The sequencing input was peripheral blood. Every receptor here comes from a man aged 55-75 years with acute or convalescent COVID-19.

Here the CDR3 reads CASKDPGDQPQHF. CDR3 DNA: TGTGCCAGTAAGGATCCAGGGGATCAGCCCCAGCATTTT. The V and J genes are TRBV19 and TRBJ1-5; TRBD1 is a possible D gene (6 bases). Trimming took off 7 bases at V and 5 bases at J, with 12 bases between the two ends. The CDR3 is 13 amino acids. Germline V gene sequence: CDR1 LNHDA, CDR2 SQIVND (reference sequence).

This rearrangement joins TRBV6-5 to TRBJ2-7; TRBD1 aligns across 10 bases. Germline V gene lookup returns CDR1 MNHEY and CDR2 SVGAGI. The CDR3 consists of 15 residues. V lost 7 bases to trimming and J lost 4 bases; unmatched junction nucleotides: 10. The CDR3 is CASIQRTGGRYEQYF. In DNA, the CDR3 is TGTGCCAGCATCCAGCGGACAGGGGGACGGTACGAGCAGTACTTC.

The chain employs TRBV5-1 and TRBJ1-2; D remains ambiguous. The CDR3 is 15 residues long. Trimming shortened V by 3 bases and J by 0 bases, and 12 bases separated the two germline ends. Germline CDR1 is SGHRS and CDR2 is YFSETQ. DNA for the CDR3: TGCGCCAGCAGCTATTCCGGGATCCCTAACTATGGCTACACCTTC. It yields the protein CASSYSGIPNYGYTF.

The sample holds a few counts of this clone. J is TRBJ1-1 and V is TRBV9, with D perhaps matching TRBD1 (6 bases). The CDR3 spans 16 residues. Germline CDR1 reads SGDLS; CDR2 reads YYNGEE. V was cut by 4 bases and J by 0 bases, with 16 bases left in between. The CDR3 is CASSPGAGGLNTEAFF. The CDR3 region has the DNA TGTGCCAGCAGCCCAGGGGCGGGGGGTTTGAACACTGAAGCTTTCTTT.

In its sample, this clone was seen a few times. The V and J genes are TRBV30 and TRBJ1-1, with 8 positions matching TRBD1. The CDR3 contains 13 residues. The V gene's germline CDR1 is GTSNPN and CDR2 SVGIG (reference sequence). Unmatched junction bases numbered 2, after V lost 2 bases and J lost 3 bases. The CDR3, as DNA: TGTGCCTGGAGTACAGGGGGTTACACTGAAGCTTTCTTT. It is translated as CAWSTGGYTEAFF. The complete variable domain, with remaining parts taken from reference TRBV30 and TRBJ1-1, reads SQTIHQWPATLVQPVGSPLSLECTVEGTSNPNLYWYRQAAGRGLQLLFYSVGIGQISSEVPQNLSASRPQDRQFILSSKKLLLSDSGFYLCAWSTGGYTEAFFGQGTRLTVV.

This chain connects TRBV25-1 to TRBJ2-1, with 8 bases that match TRBD1. Germline V gives CDR1 MGHDK, CDR2 SYGVNS. The CDR3 contains 15 residues. V was pared by 7 bases and J by 9 bases, with 14 bases of the junction left unmatched. CDR3 amino acids: CASKRGQGRGGEQFF. The CDR3 DNA reads TGTGCCAGCAAGAGAGGACAGGGTCGAGGTGGTGAGCAGTTCTTC.

On this clone: The same CDR3 is also encoded by other DNA sequences in this sample. The chain couples TRBV28 to TRBJ1-1, with D possibly matching TRBD1 (5 bases). Trimming left V 5 bases short and J 1 base short, with 14 bases between. Germline-derived CDR1 and CDR2 are MDHEN and SYDVKM. CDR3 length equals 15 residues. The CDR3 spells CASSLAGLSNTEAFF. The CDR3 DNA is TGTGCCAGCAGTCTCGCAGGGTTATCGAACACTGAAGCTTTCTTT.

This chain joins TRBV20-1 and TRBJ2-5, with a tentative D call TRBD1 (5 bases). This CDR3 is built from 11 residues. CDR1 and CDR2 (germline): DFQATT, SNEGSKA (reference sequence). V shed 4 bases and J shed 5 bases, with 8 bases lying between them. This chain's CDR3 is CSATGLETQYF. The CDR3 DNA sequence: TGCAGTGCTACAGGGTTGGAGACCCAGTACTTC.

This chain connects TRBV28 to TRBJ1-2; perhaps TRBD1 as D (5 bases). Germline V CDR1 and CDR2: MDHEN, SYDVKM. V lost 8 bases and J lost 6, with 19 bases in between. The CDR3 spans 14 residues. The CDR3 sequence: CASHTAGGFDGYTF. The CDR3 DNA is TGTGCCAGCCACACCGCCGGGGGGTTCGATGGCTACACCTTC.

In this sample, this clone turned up a few times. The chain employs TRBV28 and TRBJ1-1; perhaps TRBD1 as D (5 bases). The germline gives CDR1 MDHEN, CDR2 SYDVKM. V was cut by 3 bases and J by 1 base, with 12 bases left in between. The CDR3 runs to 15 residues. This chain's CDR3 is CASSFSGGKNTEAFF. For the CDR3, the DNA is TGTGCCAGCAGTTTTTCGGGGGGAAAGAACACTGAAGCTTTCTTT. The full variable domain, with the rest looked up from reference TRBV28 and TRBJ1-1, is DVKVTQSSRYLVKRTGEKVFLECVQDMDHENMFWYRQDPGLGLRLIYFSYDVKMKEKGDIPEGYSVSREKKERFSLILESASTNQTSMYLCASSFSGGKNTEAFFGQGTRLTVV.

The rearrangement joins TRBV5-1 to TRBJ2-3, with 9 bases identical to TRBD2. Germline CDR1 and CDR2: SGHRS and YFSETQ. The CDR3 totals 15 residues. V trimming: 4 bases; J trimming: 4 bases; junction bases outside the gene matches: 7. The CDR3 reads CASSPAGGSADTQYF. CDR3 coding DNA: TGCGCCAGCAGCCCCGCGGGAGGGTCTGCAGATACGCAGTATTTT.

This rearrangement joins TRBV28 to TRBJ2-5; D possibly corresponds to TRBD1 (6 bases). From germline, CDR1 is MDHEN and CDR2 SYDVKM. V lost 5 bases to trimming and J lost 5 bases, with 12 bases between them. The CDR3 runs 13 residues. This CDR3 is CASSIQGDETQYF. CDR3 nucleotides: TGTGCCAGCAGTATACAGGGAGACGAGACCCAGTACTTC. Filled out from reference TRBV28 and TRBJ2-5, the complete variable domain reads DVKVTQSSRYLVKRTGEKVFLECVQDMDHENMFWYRQDPGLGLRLIYFSYDVKMKEKGDIPEGYSVSREKKERFSLILESASTNQTSMYLCASSIQGDETQYFGPGTRLLVL.

The chain has TRBV7-9 and TRBJ1-1, with no clear D. CDR3 length: 14 amino acids. Trimming took 4 bases from V and 4 from J, leaving 13 bases between them. Germline V lookup: CDR1 SEHNR, CDR2 FQNEAQ (reference sequence). The DNA of the CDR3 is TGTGCCAGCAGCTGGGCGGGTTTCAGCACTGAAGCTTTCTTT. This translates into CASSWAGFSTEAFF.

The chain employs TRBV19 and TRBJ1-4; 7 nucleotides agree with TRBD1. The CDR3 totals 14 residues. Germline CDR1 is LNHDA and CDR2 is SQIVND (reference sequence). Trimming took 5 bases from V and 5 from J; bases not matched to a gene: 5. In nucleotides, the CDR3 is TGTGCCAGTAGTTTTGGGACAGTGAATGAAAAACTGTTTTTT. Protein product: CASSFGTVNEKLFF.

In DNA, the CDR3 is TGCGCCAGCAGTGAGTCGGGCTGGGCTTATACGCAGTATTTT. The encoded protein is CASSESGWAYTQYF. The rearrangement uses TRBV10-1 and TRBJ2-3; D not resolved. The CDR3 runs to 14 residues. Between the trimmed V and J ends, which lost 0 bases and 7 bases, there was a span of 11 bases. The germline V gene encodes CDR1 WNHNN and CDR2 SYGVQD (reference sequence).